This T cell receptor beta chain was captured by sequencing in a study of T cells after yellow fever vaccination (dated by TCRdb to between 2018 and 2021). Regarding the research as a whole: The SMART-Seq v4 Ultra Low Input RNA kit was used to prepare libraries from fractions with low cell numbers. Bulk TCR alpha and beta repertoires were sequenced longitudinally to track T-cell clones before and after primary and booster YFV17D yellow fever vaccination. Two healthy male donors, one aged 18 to 30 and one aged 30 to 40 years, were included in the cohort. Blood was drawn at multiple timepoints before and after primary and secondary immunization, with bulk PBMC replicates and cell subsets isolated. The study at large found these results: A small share of clonotypes was detected in both CD4 and CD8 compartments, with the overlap likely arising from convergent recombination. Because abundant contaminating clonotypes from the bulk population could be contained in FACS-sorted repertoires, computational filtering was required. Only two donors were included in the study, so the extent to which the findings can be generalized is limited. After the booster, most of the clones that had expanded following primary vaccination were detected again (about 95% of CD4 and around 87% of CD8), which suggests that memory was broadly maintained. Compared with the primary T-cell response, the secondary T-cell response was weaker but faster, peaking on day 5 rather than day 15.

In regard to this clonotype: Its antigen specificity is not known. Qualities for individual bases were not recorded, and no much larger clone is one base off.

This specimen's treatment or condition label, per the study, means: live attenuated yellow fever vaccine strain. A standard Ficoll-Paque protocol was used to isolate PBMCs from peripheral blood. CD4 and CD8 T-cell fractions were isolated with Dynabeads CD4 and CD8 positive selection kits. TriZol was used to extract RNA from bulk PBMCs, from CD4 and CD8 fractions, and from dextramer-positive and dextramer-negative fractions. TCR cDNA was synthesized by 5'RACE template switching, which introduced a universal primer site and unique molecular identifiers. cDNA synthesis was primed from both the TCR alpha and TCR beta constant segments. Libraries were amplified in two PCR steps, with sample barcodes and sequencing adapters added in the second step. Sequencing of libraries was done on Illumina HiSeq 2500 (2x100 bp) or NovaSeq (2x150 bp). The study's processing was this. Reads were demultiplexed and collapsed into UMI consensus sequences with MIGEC, and V(D)J alignment was performed with MiXCR. Clonotypes responding to the vaccine were identified with edgeR on replicate PBMC samples, with the criteria of FDR below 0.01 and a log2 fold change above 5 up to day 15. Bulk clonotypes were assigned CD4 or CD8 identity according to which sequenced CD4 or CD8 repertoire held them at higher abundance. Through fastp at Q25 and MiXCR, TCRdb rebuilt clones from the public reads, retaining in-frame beta chains. Rows with one shared CDR3 protein collapse into an entry with the most common genes and DNA. The V and J calls follow TCRdb's processing rather than the paper's. The sample includes 200,000 to 300,000 distinct CDR3 sequences, with approximately 13% observed a single time. Of the sample, 0.4% to 0.55% is held by the ten largest clones.

The receptor was derived from a man in his thirties or forties who received the YFV17D yellow fever vaccine. Sequenced here: CD4+ T cells sorted from PBMCs, sampled 45 days after the yellow fever booster vaccination.

The CDR3 has the sequence CASSGTIWRGQNTGELFF. Read as DNA, the sequence is TGTGCCAGCAGTGGCACCATTTGGAGGGGGCAAAACACCGGGGAGCTGTTTTTT. In this chain, TRBV25-1 is recombined with TRBJ2-2; TRBD1 is perhaps the D gene, given 7 matching bases. The germline V gene sets CDR1 to MGHDK and CDR2 to SYGVNS. Taken from cysteine to phenylalanine, the CDR3 has 18 residues. The entry retains the CDR3 DNA only, 54 bases that are in frame from base 1. V is pared back by 4 bases and J by 2 bases, with 20 bases lying between the germline termini.